This TCR beta chain was obtained from a study of cytomegalovirus exposure and HLA in healthy donors. Study conclusions and caveats: The classifier reportedly diagnosed cytomegalovirus status with high sensitivity and specificity.

Turning to this clone: Its antigen is unknown.

60 Vbeta and 13 Jbeta primers were used in PCR. Libraries were prepared by immunoSEQ multiplex PCR; TCRdb keeps only in-frame clonotypes and omits some of them. This sample has a few hundred thousand clones, with approximately 78% found just once. The CDR3 is made up of 15 amino acids. V was pared by 3 bases and J by 4 bases, with 5 bases of the junction left unmatched. In germline, CDR1 is MRHNA, CDR2 SNTAGT. Sample: PBMCs. The receptor was derived from a man aged 30 to 45 in good health and CMV-seronegative. The rearrangement links TRBV6-4 to TRBJ2-1, with TRBD2 matching 8 bases. In DNA form, the CDR3 reads TGTGCCAGCAGTGAAAGCGGGGGAGCTTACAATGAGCAGTTCTTC. Translated, it gives CASSESGGAYNEQFF.